Listed below are T cell receptor beta chains from one sample, sequenced in a study of blood T cells in healthy people across ages. In TCRdb, the 5' RACE reads were re-called with MiXCR into one record per CDR3 protein. The sample carries almost 550,000 distinct CDR3 sequences, 24% recorded once. This sample was shared with a second study, whose subject was T cells of mothers and their children.

The sample was blood. These receptors came from a boy between 10 and 17 years old in good health. The CDR3 runs from the conserved cysteine through the conserved F or W. A D gene is named only where the DNA matches it firmly.

v_gene	j_gene	d_gene	CDR3aa
TRBV25-1	TRBJ1-1	-	CASSEGMNTEAFF
TRBV7-3	TRBJ2-2	-	CASSPHQLPGELFF
TRBV7-2	TRBJ2-7	-	CASSPLWGPYEQYF
TRBV6-4	TRBJ2-5	-	CASSGTVQETQYF
TRBV29-1	TRBJ2-5	-	CSVGVETQYF
TRBV7-9	TRBJ1-3	-	CASSLVLDTGNTIYF
TRBV7-2	TRBJ2-5	-	CASSSRGTGETQYF
TRBV28	TRBJ1-5	-	CASRPTGGDNQPQHF
TRBV7-2	TRBJ2-5	-	CASRGWNKETQYF
TRBV21-1	TRBJ1-2	-	CASSKAAGNYGYTF
TRBV28	TRBJ2-4	-	CASSWRGSTNIQYF
TRBV28	TRBJ2-2	-	CASSLYGSDTGELFF
TRBV20-1	TRBJ2-1	TRBD2	CSASITGRAFNEQFF
TRBV7-9	-	-	CASGKFYLTIYEQYF
TRBV11-1	TRBJ2-3	-	CASNGITDTQYF
TRBV15	TRBJ1-5	-	CATSRVSNQPQHF
TRBV5-4	TRBJ2-5	-	CASSSKLAVEYQETQYF
TRBV20-1	TRBJ1-1	-	CSASTSENTEAFF
TRBV5-1	TRBJ2-7	TRBD1	CASSAHRGEQYF
TRBV7-2	TRBJ1-3	TRBD1	CASRTGGVAGNTIYF
TRBV5-1	TRBJ2-5	-	CASSLADGGPIGEQYF
TRBV5-1	TRBJ2-7	TRBD1	CASSLGDSFSGYEQYF
TRBV29-1	TRBJ2-7	TRBD1	CSVDLGQGSYEQYF
TRBV5-1	TRBJ2-1	-	CASSLDSGAGNEQFF
TRBV4-1	TRBJ1-1	-	CASSAPGRKNTEAFF
TRBV27	TRBJ1-2	TRBD1	CASSPNRGVRSGYTF
TRBV20-1	TRBJ2-5	-	CSARDFVGVGIFF